Below are 27 T cell receptor beta chains sequenced from a single sample in a study of T-cell reconstitution after alpha-beta-depleted transplantation in children. It was with unique molecular identifiers that the TCRbeta library was prepared. MiXCR, applied by TCRdb to the PCR reads, yields one record per CDR3 protein. In the table there are 200,000 to 250,000 distinct CDR3 sequences, about a tenth of which are singletons. This material consisted of PBMCs, taken before TCRalphabeta/CD19-depleted stem cell transplant. These TCRs come from a child in the first two years of life with acute myeloid leukemia, due to receive a stem cell transplant.

This clonotype appeared many times. The chain is built from TRBV7-6 and TRBJ2-1; the D is unclear. V lost 5 bases to trimming and J lost 6 bases, with 8 bases between them. This CDR3 is built from 12 residues. CDR1 and CDR2 (germline): SGHVS, FNYEAQ. The CDR3, as DNA: TGTGCCAGCAGCGCGCTCCCCAATGAGCAGTTCTTC. It codes for CASSALPNEQFF.

This clonotype was counted at least ten times. CDR3 DNA: TGCGCCAGCAGCTGGAGCCAAGAGACCCAGTACTTC. It yields the protein CASSWSQETQYF. The J gene is TRBJ2-5, the V gene TRBV5-1; no reliable D call. The length of the CDR3 is 12 residues. Trimming shortened V by 3 bases and J by 1 base, and 4 bases separated the two germline ends. Germline loops: CDR1 SGHRS, CDR2 YFSETQ.

In this sample, this clonotype turned up many times. This sequence joins TRBV24-1 and TRBJ2-4, with 9 bases matching TRBD1. Germline V gives CDR1 KGHDR, CDR2 SFDVKD. V shed 4 bases, J shed 7 bases, and the junction held 4 bases outside the gene matches. The CDR3 runs to 14 residues. The CDR3 DNA sequence: TGTGCCACCAGTGACGGACAGGGGAAGAACATTCAGTACTTC. Residues: CATSDGQGKNIQYF.

This clonotype was counted at least ten times. The chain links TRBV28 to TRBJ2-7; D is perhaps TRBD2 (5 bases). Germline lookup yields CDR1 MDHEN and CDR2 SYDVKM. The CDR3 loop spans 14 amino acids. V dropped 7 bases and J dropped 2 bases, with 15 bases sitting between them. The CDR3 protein is CASTVGVGTYEQYF. The CDR3 nucleotides read TGTGCCAGCACCGTCGGGGTAGGGACCTACGAGCAGTACTTC.

In the case of this clonotype: Since a much larger clone is just one base distant, this may be a read error. This chain links TRBV12-3 or TRBV12-4 with TRBJ2-3; the match to TRBD2 covers 9 bases. The CDR3 extends over 15 amino acids. CDR3 coding DNA: TGTGCCAGCAGATCCTTTAGCGGGAGCACAGATACGCGGTATTTT. This translates into CASRSFSGSTDTRYF.

This clonotype has ten or more counts. CDR3 bases: TGCAGTGCAGAAGCAGGGCTTGAAGCTTTCTTT. Protein sequence: CSAEAGLEAFF. V gene TRBV20-1 combines with J gene TRBJ1-1; perhaps TRBD1 as D (5 bases). CDR1 DFQATT and CDR2 SNEGSKA come from the germline V gene (reference sequence). Trimming stripped 6 bases from V and 7 bases from J, with 12 bases between. The CDR3 totals 11 residues.

This clonotype was counted ten times or more. V is TRBV10-3 and J is TRBJ2-7; 8 bases are shared with TRBD2. Losses at the gene ends were 6 bases for V and 1 base for J; bases not matched to a gene: 11. This CDR3 contains 16 residues. Germline V CDR1 and CDR2: ENHRY, SYGVKD. DNA for the CDR3: TGTGCCATCAGCCAGTCCGGGACTAGTACTTCCTACGAGCAGTACTTC. It encodes CAISQSGTSTSYEQYF.

This clonotype was seen repeatedly, ten times or more. The chain recombines TRBV7-2 with TRBJ1-6; no clear D gene. CDR1 and CDR2 (germline): SGHTA, FQGNSA. The ends were cut back, 4 bases at V and 7 bases at J, with 20 bases in the middle. The CDR3 is 17 amino acids. This chain's CDR3 is CASSSPRGSVPNSPLHF. The CDR3 coding sequence is TGTGCCAGCAGCTCCCCCCGAGGGAGCGTCCCCAATTCACCCCTCCACTTT.

This clonotype was counted many times. V gene TRBV3-1 combines with J gene TRBJ2-2; TRBD1 might be the D (5 bases). The germline V and J ends were trimmed by 6 bases and 2 bases, with 10 bases remaining between them. The length of the CDR3 is 14 residues. Germline values: CDR1 LGHDT, CDR2 YNNKEL (reference sequence). The CDR3 region has the DNA TGTGCCAGCAGTACAGGTTCAAACACCGGGGAGCTGTTTTTT. Translated, it gives CASSTGSNTGELFF.

This clonotype was observed at least ten times. CDR3 loop: CASSLGRLAGNTDTQYF. The CDR3 DNA reads as TGCGCCAGCAGCTTGGGCCGACTAGCGGGAAACACAGATACGCAGTATTTT. The rearrangement uses TRBV5-1 and TRBJ2-3; the match to TRBD2 covers 11 bases. V dropped 0 bases and J dropped 2; count of bases not matched to a gene: 5. This CDR3 comprises 17 residues. Per germline, CDR1 SGHRS and CDR2 YFSETQ. Complete variable domain (other parts from reference TRBV5-1 and TRBJ2-3): KAGVTQTPRYLIKTRGQQVTLSCSPISGHRSVSWYQQTPGQGLQFLFEYFSETQRNKGNFPGRFSGRQFSNSRSEMNVSTLELGDSALYLCASSLGRLAGNTDTQYFGPGTRLTVL.

In DNA, the CDR3 is TGTGCCAGCTCACGCGCTAAAATTGGGAACACCGGGGAGCTGTTTTTT. It specifies CASSRAKIGNTGELFF. V usage is TRBV18 and J usage is TRBJ2-2; D gene ambiguous. CDR1 is KGHSH, CDR2 LQKENI, per germline. The V gene lost 4 bases and the J gene lost 1 base, with 13 bases spanning the gap. The CDR3 runs 16 residues.

On this clonotype itself: This clone may be a read error of a much larger clone one base away. The gene calls are TRBV5-1 and TRBJ2-7; D gene uncertain. Per germline, CDR1 SGHRS and CDR2 YFSETQ. The CDR3 sequence is 15 residues long. CDR3 sequence reads: CSSSRLGLKGYEQYF. DNA for the CDR3: TGCTCCAGCAGCCGTCTTGGGCTAAAAGGCTACGAGCAGTACTTC.

This clonotype was picked up many times. The chain has TRBV12-3 or TRBV12-4 and TRBJ1-1, with D perhaps matching TRBD1 (6 bases). Trimming pared 2 bases from V and 4 bases from J, leaving 11 bases between. The CDR3 is 14 amino acids. In DNA form, the CDR3 reads TGTGCCAGCAGTTTAAATGGCAGGGGCACTGAAGCTTTCTTT. Amino acid sequence: CASSLNGRGTEAFF.

This clonotype was counted ten times or more. The CDR3 DNA reads as TGCAGTGCTAGAGTTAGCGGGAGGGATACGCAGTATTTT. It translates to CSARVSGRDTQYF. This sequence joins TRBV20-1 and TRBJ2-3; 10 nucleotides match TRBD2. V lost 1 base to trimming and J lost 6 bases; unmatched junction nucleotides: 1. The germline CDR1 and CDR2 sequences are DFQATT and SNEGSKA (reference sequence). This CDR3 contains 13 residues.

This clonotype was detected many times. The V gene is TRBV7-9, the J gene TRBJ1-4, with D perhaps TRBD1 (5 bases). Trimming left V 3 bases short and J 0 bases short, with 14 bases between. The germline V gene has CDR1 SEHNR and CDR2 FQNEAQ (reference sequence). This CDR3 region has 17 residues. The CDR3 region is CASSLRGEVTTNEKLFF. CDR3 bases: TGTGCCAGCAGCTTGAGAGGGGAGGTCACAACTAATGAAAAACTGTTTTTT.

The table lists this clonotype with many counts. This rearrangement joins TRBV18 to TRBJ1-1, with a tentative D call TRBD1 (6 bases). V lost 2 bases and J lost 8, with 9 bases in between. Germline CDR1 and CDR2: KGHSH and LQKENI. The CDR3 totals 12 residues. The chain's CDR3 is CASSPLGAEAFF. The DNA for the CDR3 is TGTGCCAGCTCACCATTGGGGGCGGAAGCTTTCTTT.

This clonotype has a count of ten or more. V is TRBV7-2 and J is TRBJ2-2; TRBD2 agrees at 7 bases. The germline CDR1 and CDR2 sequences are SGHTA and FQGNSA. CDR3 length: 15 residues. V lost 7 bases and J lost 3; bases outside the gene matches: 8. In nucleotides, the CDR3 is TGTGCCAGCACCGTAGCGGGCTTATACACCGGGGAGCTGTTTTTT. Protein product: CASTVAGLYTGELFF.

This clonotype came up many times. V and J are TRBV12-3 or TRBV12-4 and TRBJ1-2; TRBD1 is a possible D gene (5 bases). This CDR3 is 16 amino acids long. The germline V and J ends were trimmed by 1 base and 8 bases, with 20 bases remaining between them. In DNA, the CDR3 is TGTGCCAGCAGTTTAGGGGCTCGGGGGTTCGGTATCGGCTACACCTTC. As protein: CASSLGARGFGIGYTF.

This clonotype was picked up many times. The V and J genes are TRBV28 and TRBJ2-2, with D unclear. The CDR3 loop spans 13 amino acids. CDR1 and CDR2 (germline): MDHEN, SYDVKM. The germline V and J ends were trimmed by 6 bases and 4 bases, with 9 bases remaining between them. In DNA, the CDR3 is TGTGCCAGCAGACCGAAAGGCACCGGGGAGCTGTTTTTT. This translates into CASRPKGTGELFF.

There are many counts of this clonotype. V gene TRBV7-9 combines with J gene TRBJ2-7; TRBD2 might be the D (5 bases). The length of the CDR3 is 14 residues. V was pared by 0 bases and J by 5 bases, with 11 bases between. Germline CDR1 reads SEHNR; CDR2 reads FQNEAQ (reference sequence). The chain's CDR3 is CASSLASLVHEQYF. The CDR3 DNA is TGTGCCAGCAGCTTAGCGTCACTAGTTCACGAGCAGTACTTC.

In its sample, this clonotype was seen many times. A much larger clone lies a single base off, so this may be a read error. The rearrangement uses TRBV5-1 and TRBJ2-7, with D perhaps matching TRBD1 (5 bases). The germline gives CDR1 SGHRS, CDR2 YFSETQ. This CDR3 has 13 residues. The chain's CDR3 is CASSGDSAYKQYF. DNA of the CDR3: TGCGCCAGCAGTGGAGACAGTGCCTACAAGCAGTACTTC.

The chain combines TRBV10-3 with TRBJ2-1; the match to TRBD2 covers 8 bases. CDR3 length equals 14 residues. With 5 bases clipped from V and 7 bases from J, the junction kept 7 bases outside the gene matches. CDR1 is ENHRY, CDR2 SYGVKD, per germline. The CDR3 DNA follows: TGTGCCATCAGTTTAGCGGGACTCGCTAATGAGCAGTTCTTC. Protein: CAISLAGLANEQFF.

With regard to this clonotype: A much larger clone is a single base away; this may be a read error. The rearrangement joins TRBV6-6 to TRBJ2-1, with D unclear. The CDR3 is 13 amino acids. Germline V gene sequence: CDR1 MNHNY, CDR2 SVGAGI (reference sequence). Trimming removed 10 bases at V and 5 bases at J, with 15 bases between. The CDR3 loop is CATKDPQDNEQFF. CDR3 DNA: TGTGCCACCAAAGACCCCCAAGACAATGAGCAGTTCTTC.

This clonotype was found a few times. This chain uses TRBV11-2 with TRBJ1-4; 9 bases line up with TRBD1. Per the germline V gene, CDR1 is SGHAT and CDR2 is FQNNGV. CDR3 size: 17 residues. Trimming at V came to 6 bases and at J to 10 bases, leaving 18 bases not matched to a gene. CDR3 DNA: TGTGCCAGCAGACAACCGGGACAGGGCCCTGGTGGAGGAAAACTGTTTTTT. Its translation is CASRQPGQGPGGGKLFF. Supplemented by reference TRBV11-2 and TRBJ1-4, the full variable domain reads EAGVAQSPRYKIIEKRQSVAFWCNPISGHATLYWYQQILGQGPKLLIQFQNNGVVDDSQLPKDRFSAERLKGVDSTLKIQPAKLEDSAVYLCASRQPGQGPGGGKLFFGSGTQLSVL.

This clonotype was recorded a few times. The rearrangement uses TRBV5-6 and TRBJ2-3; D unclear. Trimming shortened V by 2 bases and J by 2 bases, and 9 bases separated the two germline ends. Germline V lookup: CDR1 SGHDT, CDR2 YYEEEE. The CDR3 has 14 residues. The CDR3 spells CASSFMVATDTQYF. Written as DNA, the CDR3 is TGTGCCAGCAGCTTTATGGTGGCCACAGATACGCAGTATTTT.

This clonotype was picked up many times. The V and J genes are TRBV11-2 and TRBJ2-7, with 8 bases lining up with TRBD1. This CDR3 spans 16 amino acids. J was trimmed by 2 bases and V by 2 bases; bases with no gene match: 8. The germline V gene encodes CDR1 SGHAT and CDR2 FQNNGV. The CDR3 nucleotides read TGTGCCAGCAGCTTAACCTCCGGGACAGGAACCTACGAGCAGTACTTC. Its translation is CASSLTSGTGTYEQYF.

This clonotype came up a few times. The junction departs from the called germline gene at one end, perhaps through a read error. The gene calls are TRBV10-3 and TRBJ2-1; 7 positions agree with TRBD2. The CDR3 covers 19 residues. Germline V gene lookup returns CDR1 ENHRY and CDR2 SYGVKD. DNA for the CDR3: TGTACCATCAGTCCGCAAATGATAGGTAGCGGGTCTGGAATAGGTGAGCAGTTCTTC. It codes for CTISPQMIGSGSGIGEQFF.